A single sample is the source of the 5 T cell receptor beta chains below, sequenced in a study of vaccination and CD4 T cells after COVID-19. Sequencing of DNA taken from cultured CD4+ T cells relied on the Oncomine TCR Beta short-read assay. TCRdb re-called the PCR reads through MiXCR, storing one row per CDR3 protein. The table has roughly 20,000 distinct CDR3 sequences, under 30% seen once; the top ten hold 11%. Treatment indicated: approximately nine-day PBMC culture with coronavirus spike peptide pools or control peptides (ViraFEST assay). No cognate antigen is known for these TCRs. Input material: cultured CD4+ T cells from blood. These receptors originate from a human donor with COVID-19.

This clonotype was seen more than once but under ten times. The chain combines TRBV12-3 or TRBV12-4 with TRBJ1-5; D uncertain. Trimming left V 9 bases short and J 0 bases short, with 21 bases between. The CDR3 length is 17 residues. In nucleotides, the CDR3 is TGTGCCAGTAATTCGGCGGACGGCGCCTATAGCAATCAGCCCCAGCATTTT. Translating it yields CASNSADGAYSNQPQHF.

The V call is TRBV7-9, the J call TRBJ1-1; possibly TRBD1 for D (6 bases). CDR3 length: 13 amino acids. The germline gives CDR1 SEHNR, CDR2 FQNEAQ (reference sequence). Trimming cost V 5 bases and J 4 bases, with 11 bases left between them. This CDR3 is CASSLQGPTEAFF. DNA for the CDR3: TGTGCCAGCAGCCTACAGGGCCCCACTGAAGCTTTCTTT.

The chain couples TRBV19 to TRBJ2-7; 10 nucleotides line up with TRBD2. This CDR3 has 14 amino acids. Germline-derived CDR1 and CDR2 are LNHDA and SQIVND (reference sequence). V dropped 6 bases and J dropped 4; count of bases not matched to a gene: 6. In DNA, the CDR3 is TGTGCCAGTAGCGAGGGACTAGCGAGATACGAGCAGTACTTC. It is translated as CASSEGLARYEQYF.

A few counts support this clonotype. The V and J genes are TRBV7-8 and TRBJ2-3; D gene ambiguous. Germline CDR1 reads SGHVS; CDR2 reads FQNEAQ. There are 12 residues in the CDR3. V lost 5 bases and J lost 6, with 9 bases in between. The CDR3 protein is CASSPVVDTQYF. The CDR3, as DNA: TGTGCCAGCAGCCCGGTGGTGGATACGCAGTATTTT.

The chain has TRBV11-2 and TRBJ2-2, with D uncertain. Trimming removed 5 bases from V and 5 bases from J, with 6 bases in between. This CDR3 has 12 residues. Germline V gives CDR1 SGHAT, CDR2 FQNNGV. CDR3: CASSQLTGELFF. DNA of the CDR3: TGTGCCAGCAGCCAATTAACCGGGGAGCTGTTTTTT.